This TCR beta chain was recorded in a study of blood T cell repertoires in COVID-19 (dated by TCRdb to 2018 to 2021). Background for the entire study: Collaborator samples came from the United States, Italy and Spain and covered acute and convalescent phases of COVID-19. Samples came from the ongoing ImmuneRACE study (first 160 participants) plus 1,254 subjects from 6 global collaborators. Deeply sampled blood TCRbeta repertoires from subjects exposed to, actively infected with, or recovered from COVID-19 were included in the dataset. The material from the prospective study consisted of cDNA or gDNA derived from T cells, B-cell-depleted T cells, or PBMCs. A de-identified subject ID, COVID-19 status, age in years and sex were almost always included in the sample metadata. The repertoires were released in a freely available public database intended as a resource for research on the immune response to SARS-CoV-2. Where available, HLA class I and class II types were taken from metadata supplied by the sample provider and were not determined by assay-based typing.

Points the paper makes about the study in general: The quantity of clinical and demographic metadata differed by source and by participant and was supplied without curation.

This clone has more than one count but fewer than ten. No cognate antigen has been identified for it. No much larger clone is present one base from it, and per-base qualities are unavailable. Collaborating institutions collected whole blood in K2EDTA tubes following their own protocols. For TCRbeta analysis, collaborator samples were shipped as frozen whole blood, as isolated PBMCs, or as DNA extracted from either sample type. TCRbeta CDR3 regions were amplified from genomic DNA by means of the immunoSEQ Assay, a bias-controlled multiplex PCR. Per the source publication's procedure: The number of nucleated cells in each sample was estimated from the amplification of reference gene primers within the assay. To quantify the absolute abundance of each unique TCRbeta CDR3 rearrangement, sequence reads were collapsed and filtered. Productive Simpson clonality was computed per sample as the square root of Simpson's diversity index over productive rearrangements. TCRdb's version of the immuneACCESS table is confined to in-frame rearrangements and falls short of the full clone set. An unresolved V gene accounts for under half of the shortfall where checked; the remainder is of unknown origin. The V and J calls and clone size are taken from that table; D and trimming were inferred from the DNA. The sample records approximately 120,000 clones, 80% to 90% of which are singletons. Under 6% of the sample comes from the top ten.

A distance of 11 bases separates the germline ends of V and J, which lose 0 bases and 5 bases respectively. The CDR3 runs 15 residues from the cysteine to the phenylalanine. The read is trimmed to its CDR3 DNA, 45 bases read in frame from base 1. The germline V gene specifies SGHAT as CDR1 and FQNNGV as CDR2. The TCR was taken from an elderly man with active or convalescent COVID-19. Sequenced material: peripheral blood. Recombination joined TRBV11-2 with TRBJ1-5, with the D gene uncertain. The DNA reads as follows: TGTGCCAGCAGCTTAGATCATACCATAGATCAGCCCCAGCATTTT. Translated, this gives CASSLDHTIDQPQHF.